This TCR beta chain is from a study of blood T cell repertoires in COVID-19. The CDR3 has 13 amino acids. CDR1 is SGHVS and CDR2 is FQNEAQ in the germline V gene. Deletions cut 1 base from V and 3 bases from J, with 5 bases between. Residents of over 20 US areas, aged roughly 18 to 89 years, made up the participants. Generated by immunoSEQ multiplex PCR, the TCRdb table keeps only in-frame clones and is missing some. The sample consists of approximately 250,000 clones, approximately 88% of them appearing once. The TCR was taken from a woman in her forties with acute COVID-19. The chain uses TRBV7-8 and TRBJ2-3; D gene unclear. The sequenced sample was PBMCs or T cells enriched from blood (not recorded which). Here the CDR3 reads CASSLGRTDTQYF. The CDR3, as DNA: TGTGCCAGCAGCTTAGGTCGGACAGATACGCAGTATTTT.